This section outlines one T cell receptor (beta chain) sequence together with its context. Its cognate antigen is unknown. Trimming removed 4 bases from V and 4 bases from J; junction bases left unmatched: 3. The germline CDR1 and CDR2 sequences are MGHRA and YSYEKL. The CDR3 length is 13 residues. Clones were sequenced by immunoSEQ multiplex PCR, and TCRdb holds only the in-frame ones, with some missing. The sample records under 150,000 clones, roughly 91% being singletons. These data are taken from a study of T cell responses to AZD1222 COVID-19 vaccine. Study-level points and caveats: At 160-218 and 743-854, vaccine-associated CD4 TCRs were dominant, and they spanned spike. Donors were mostly white British, more females; clonal diversity possibly underestimated.

This clonotype originated in an adult in good health. The chain couples TRBV4-1 to TRBJ1-1, with 7 bases aligning to TRBD1. The material was peripheral blood, obtained on day 0 of AZD1222 vaccination. CDR3 nucleotides: TGCGCCAGCAGCCGGGGACAGAGCACTGAAGCTTTCTTT. Protein: CASSRGQSTEAFF.